The 10 T cell receptor beta chains in this list originate from one sample, sequenced in a study of OX40 agonist ivuxolimab in advanced cancers. Sequencing used immunoSEQ multiplex PCR; TCRdb keeps in-frame clones, though not all of them. The data hold tens of thousands of clones, with 65% to 90% observed a single time. Sequences were derived from CD4+ or CD8+ T cells sorted from blood, sampled in a trial of the OX40 agonist ivuxolimab. The source of these receptors is an adult with an advanced solid tumor such as melanoma, head and neck, liver or kidney cancer.

This chain uses TRBV18 with TRBJ2-1; 9 bases line up with TRBD2. V gave up 2 bases and J gave up 6 bases; unmatched junction bases: 5. The germline gives CDR1 KGHSH, CDR2 LQKENI. CDR3 length: 15 amino acids. CDR3 amino acids: CASSPAGGPVNEQFF. In DNA form, the CDR3 reads TGTGCCAGCTCACCAGCGGGAGGGCCGGTCAATGAGCAGTTCTTC.

The chain joins TRBV6-8 to TRBJ1-3; no clear D. CDR1 is MNHGY and CDR2 is SAAAGT in the germline V gene. Trimming cost V 6 bases and J 6 bases, with 15 bases left between them. The CDR3 consists of 14 residues. Written as DNA, the CDR3 is TGTGCCAGCAGCCCGGGTCCTGGCGTAAACACCATATATTTT. Translation gives CASSPGPGVNTIYF.

The chain combines TRBV29-1 with TRBJ2-5, with 13 bases aligning to TRBD2. The germline V gene has CDR1 SQVTM and CDR2 ANQGSEA. J lost 5 bases, V lost 7 bases, and 7 bases had no gene match. The CDR3 extends over 14 amino acids. The CDR3 is CSELAGGSGETQYF. As DNA, the CDR3 is TGCAGCGAACTAGCGGGAGGGTCAGGGGAGACCCAGTACTTC.

The chain joins TRBV30 to TRBJ2-3; TRBD2 agrees at 8 bases. Germline trimming cut 4 bases from V and 0 bases from J; bases unmatched to any gene: 0. There are 13 residues in the CDR3. Germline lookup yields CDR1 GTSNPN and CDR2 SVGIG (reference sequence). The CDR3 reads CAWTSGSTDTQYF. As DNA, the CDR3 is TGTGCCTGGACTAGCGGGAGCACAGATACGCAGTATTTT.

The chain joins TRBV13 to TRBJ2-3; 12 nucleotides align to TRBD2. CDR1 and CDR2 (germline): PRHDT, FYEKMQ (reference sequence). The CDR3 is 18 amino acids. Trimming at V came to 4 bases and at J to 1 base, leaving 9 bases not matched to a gene. CDR3 in amino acids: CASSSRTRLAGGTDTQYF. The CDR3 bases are TGTGCCAGCAGCTCACGCACCCGACTAGCGGGGGGCACAGATACGCAGTATTTT.

CDR3 loop: CASNRQGAQSTEAFF. In DNA form, the CDR3 reads TGTGCCAGCAATCGACAGGGGGCGCAGAGCACTGAAGCTTTCTTT. The V call is TRBV2, the J call TRBJ1-1, with TRBD1 matching over 10 bases. J lost 4 bases, V lost 7 bases, and 9 bases had no gene match. CDR1 is SNHLY and CDR2 is FYNNEI in the germline V gene. There are 15 residues in the CDR3.

J is TRBJ2-7 and V is TRBV4-1; 7 bases fit TRBD1. V lost 3 bases and J lost 1; bases outside the gene matches: 12. Germline V gives CDR1 MGHRA, CDR2 YSYEKL. The CDR3 runs 17 residues. For the CDR3, the DNA is TGCGCCAGCAGCCACGCCAGGGGGACCCAGCTTTCCTACGAGCAGTACTTC. Translation: CASSHARGTQLSYEQYF.

The rearrangement uses TRBV2 and TRBJ2-6; TRBD1 aligns across 7 bases. The CDR3 runs 16 residues. J was trimmed by 2 bases and V by 6 bases; bases with no gene match: 7. Germline CDR1 and CDR2: SNHLY and FYNNEI. This chain's CDR3 is CASSGQEPTGANVLTF. In nucleotides, the CDR3 is TGTGCCAGCAGCGGACAGGAACCCACTGGGGCCAACGTCCTGACTTTC.

This clone was counted only a few times. The rearrangement uses TRBV4-1 and TRBJ1-4; unclear D gene. CDR3 size: 18 residues. V was pared by 3 bases and J by 3 bases, with 20 bases between. Germline-derived CDR1 and CDR2 are MGHRA and YSYEKL. Here the CDR3 reads CASSHPHGRMRPNEKLFF. Here the CDR3 DNA reads TGCGCCAGCAGCCACCCCCATGGGAGGATGAGGCCTAATGAAAAACTGTTTTTT.

This clone was counted a few times. J is TRBJ1-2 and V is TRBV9, with TRBD1 identical over 12 bases. The CDR3 has 15 amino acids. CDR1 is SGDLS, CDR2 YYNGEE, per germline. The J segment lost 10 bases and the V segment lost 2 bases, leaving 9 bases of the junction unmatched. The DNA for the CDR3 is TGTGCCAGCAGCGTGAAACCGGGACAGGGGGCTCCCTACACCTTC. Translating gives CASSVKPGQGAPYTF.